This TCR beta chain stems from a study of Tregs in tolerant kidney transplant recipients. Germline CDR1 reads LNHDA; CDR2 reads SQIVND (reference sequence). V gave up 4 bases and J gave up 7 bases; unmatched junction bases: 12. The CDR3 consists of 16 residues. Study observations and caveats: The most relevant donor-specific Treg TCRbeta repertoire apparently came from expansion with activated donor B cells. In tolerant patients, donor-specific Tregs outgrew total Tregs, suggesting antigen-driven expansion. No direct test of biological reproducibility was done here.

On this clone itself: Its cognate antigen is unknown.

Clones were sequenced by immunoSEQ multiplex PCR, and TCRdb holds only the in-frame ones, with some missing. The sample has about 81,000 clones; around 90% are singletons. Related graft donors supplied nonmyeloablative bone marrow transplants, and mixed chimerism was transient. CD4+CD25+CD127- Tregs, CD4+CD25- non-Tregs, CD4 and CD8 cells were sorted. Material: CD4+ T cells from blood (PBMCs), obtained 24 months after the transplant. The rearrangement links TRBV19 to TRBJ2-1; 8 bases are shared with TRBD2. The receptor was derived from a human patient who received a combined kidney and bone marrow transplant. Some T cells may have come from the graft donor. The CDR3 region has the DNA TGTGCCAGTAGTACCCCGGGGGGCGGGGGGTGGAATGAGCAGTTCTTC. Translated, it gives CASSTPGGGGWNEQFF.